This record covers a single T cell receptor (beta chain). Its antigen is unknown. A 2.5 ml peripheral blood sample was drawn into PAXgene tubes per donor and stored at -80°C. Total RNA was isolated from whole blood with the PAXgene blood miRNA kit on an automated QIAcube, without T cell sorting. Peripheral blood from monozygotic twin pairs, either concordant or discordant for inflammatory bowel disease, underwent deep TCRalpha and TCRbeta repertoire profiling that used unique molecular barcoding. Smoking habits were recorded for all twin pairs, and each individual was classified as a current, former or never smoker. This sample was taken from a study of monozygotic twins with inflammatory bowel disease (dated by TCRdb to about 2019). Regarding the complete study: The complete study included around 30 monozygotic twin pairs: 19 IBD-discordant Danish pairs and nine German pairs, of which four were IBD-concordant and five were IBD-discordant. The search for disease-associated traits relied mainly on comparing IBD patients with their genetically identical healthy co-twins within discordant pairs. Each individual had, on average, about 151 000 unique TCRalpha sequences and 181 000 unique TCRbeta sequences available for analysis.

Paper-wide results and their limitations: IBD patients shared fewer clonotypes with other individuals than healthy twins did, most markedly in patients showing signs of disease activity. The analysis was unable to tell apart different T cell subtypes. Concordant and discordant twins showed no difference in repertoire similarity, possibly because of limited statistical power. The results gave no support for a single strong signal or clonotype linked to IBD. IBD patients had lower TCRbeta repertoire diversity, measured by the inverse Simpson index, than their healthy co-twins. Differing immunosuppressive treatments among patients may have added background noise and inter-individual variability to the repertoires.

Libraries were prepared through 5' RACE. The input for every TCR library was around 3.5 ug of total RNA. For each sample, cDNA synthesis with SMARTScribe reverse transcriptase was split into eight separate reactions. During cDNA synthesis, unique molecular identifiers containing a 6-nucleotide sample barcode were introduced by template switching. TCRalpha and TCRbeta cDNA was amplified by two nested PCRs of about 15 and 9 cycles, with bead purification after each PCR. Before amplification, the cDNA was treated with uracil DNA-glycosylase and purified using the QIAquick PCR purification kit. The second PCR added Illumina TruSeq-compatible adapters along with sample-specific barcodes. Library quality and concentration were assessed using TapeStation and Qubit, and 4.5 to 5.5 ng of each library was pooled. Sequencing of the pooled libraries was done on an Illumina HiSeq2500 single-index Rapid Run using custom sequencing primers and 2 x 100 bp reads. Per the original workflow: MiGEC version 1.2.6 was used for UMI-based consensus assembly to correct PCR and sequencing errors. MiXCR version 2.1.1 was used for V(D)J alignment, clonotype assembly and CDR3 extraction. To normalise gene usage, clonotype sharing and MAIT/NKT TCR abundance, the top 1000, 10 000 and 20 000 clonotypes in each sample were analysed. After downsampling to 27 000 UMIs, diversity was calculated as the inverse Simpson index using the vegan R package. Paired Mann-Whitney U tests were applied to discordant twin pairs, with Benjamini-Hochberg correction for multiple testing. TCRdb reprocessed the raw reads; every CDR3 protein sequence is a single record, and DNA is not supplied. In this record, the V and J calls reflect TCRdb's handling and not the investigators' own analysis. The sample's table covers fewer than 150,000 distinct CDR3 sequences. The ten largest clones take up 2.4% of the sample.

The sample was blood. The receptor was derived from a human donor with ulcerative colitis or Crohn's disease, or a healthy co-twin of an affected twin (not recorded which).

The CDR3 protein: CASSSRQGAGQPQHF. The rearranged segments are TRBV27 and TRBJ1-5; without DNA, the TCRdb call of TRBD1 cannot be checked. CDR1 and CDR2 were assigned from the germline V gene (reference sequence) as MNHEY and SMNVEV. The CDR3 runs 15 amino acids, cysteine and phenylalanine included. The nucleotide record is missing.